These 27 T cell receptor beta chains share one sample of origin, sequenced in a study of read filtering for tumor transcriptome and immune sequencing. Molecular barcoded adaptors covering alpha/delta and beta/gamma chains were used on roughly 400 ng RNA. Using its own MiXCR run on the reads, TCRdb lists one record per CDR3 protein. The profile shows around 31,000 distinct CDR3 sequences, approximately 17% of them singletons. The sequencing sample was made of a population of CD138-negative cells sorted from bone marrow. The receptors here all came from a donor at least 40 years old with multiple myeloma.

This clonotype was recorded many times. CDR3 residues: CASRDLTARGTQYF. CDR3 nucleotide sequence: TGTGCCAGCAGGGACCTGACCGCTCGGGGTACGCAGTATTTT. The rearrangement links TRBV6-5 to TRBJ2-3; tentatively, D is TRBD2 (5 bases). Germline V gene sequence: CDR1 MNHEY, CDR2 SVGAGI. This CDR3 is built from 14 residues. Trimming cost V 6 bases and J 8 bases, with 18 bases left between them.

This clonotype was found many times. The genes are TRBV6-2 or TRBV6-3 and TRBJ2-2; 7 bases are a match to TRBD1. The ends lost 10 bases at V and 3 bases at J; junction bases unmatched: 11. This CDR3 is built from 15 residues. Germline CDR1 reads MNHEY; CDR2 reads SVGEGT. The CDR3 region is CATISYRGDTGELFF. The CDR3 nucleotides are TGTGCCACTATATCGTACAGGGGTGACACCGGGGAGCTGTTTTTT.

This clonotype was seen repeatedly, ten times or more. This sequence joins TRBV6-2 or TRBV6-3 and TRBJ1-4; 8 bases map to TRBD1. From germline, CDR1 is MNHEY and CDR2 SVGEGT. This CDR3 is 13 amino acids long. The V gene end was trimmed by 6 bases and the J gene end by 8 bases; junction bases not matched to a gene: 5. CDR3 in amino acids: CASRRQGTEKLFF. DNA for the CDR3: TGTGCCAGCAGACGACAGGGGACCGAAAAACTGTTTTTT.

Ten or more counts support this clonotype. The chain joins TRBV7-9 to TRBJ2-5; 10 bases agree with TRBD1. The junction had 1 base not matched to a gene; V was cut back by 4 bases and J by 5 bases. Per germline, CDR1 SEHNR and CDR2 FQNEAQ (reference sequence). The CDR3 runs 13 residues. The CDR3 region is CASSSTGGETQYF. The CDR3 nucleotides are TGTGCCAGCAGCTCGACAGGGGGCGAGACCCAGTACTTC.

This clonotype has at least ten counts. The V gene is TRBV7-2, the J gene TRBJ2-1; the D is unclear. The V gene's germline CDR1 is SGHTA and CDR2 FQGNSA. This CDR3 comprises 14 residues. V gave up 10 bases and J gave up 5 bases, with 18 bases separating them. CDR3 protein: CATSPVGGNNEQFF. The CDR3 coding sequence is TGTGCCACCTCCCCCGTTGGCGGTAACAATGAGCAGTTCTTC.

This clonotype was detected only a few times. One end of the junction fails to match germline, which may point to a read error. The J gene is TRBJ2-5, the V gene TRBV2; a possible D gene is TRBD2 (5 bases). CDR3 size: 13 residues. Germline CDR1 and CDR2: SNHLY and FYNNEI. CDR3 in amino acids: CATNRAVQEAQYF. CDR3 coding DNA: TGTGCCACCAACAGAGCGGTCCAAGAGGCCCAGTACTTC. The whole variable domain, filled in from reference TRBV2 and TRBJ2-5, reads EPEVTQTPSHQVTQMGQEVILRCVPISNHLYFYWYRQILGQKVEFLVSFYNNEISEKSEIFDDQFSVERPDGSNFTLKIRSTKLEDSAMYFCATNRAVQEAQYFGPGTRLLVL.

Turning to this clonotype: A read error is possible here, since a much larger clone lies one base away. This chain links TRBV5-5 with TRBJ2-3, with TRBD2 matching over 7 bases. Trimming took 7 bases from V and 4 from J; bases not matched to a gene: 12. This CDR3 is built from 15 residues. Germline V gives CDR1 SGHKS, CDR2 YYEKEE (reference sequence). CDR3 DNA sequence: TGTGCCAGCTGCCCTCAGGCCGCGGGGGCAGATACGCAGTATTTT. It encodes CASCPQAAGADTQYF.

The sample holds many counts of this clonotype. The rearrangement uses TRBV4-1 and TRBJ1-4; 9 bases are a match to TRBD1. The CDR3 totals 14 residues. Germline V gene lookup returns CDR1 MGHRA and CDR2 YSYEKL. After removal of 7 bases from V and 4 bases from J, the junction contained 4 bases not matched to a gene. The CDR3 DNA sequence: TGCGCCAGCAACGACAGGGGGAATAATGAAAAACTGTTTTTT. It encodes CASNDRGNNEKLFF.

In its sample, this clonotype was seen many times. The chain links TRBV13 to TRBJ2-7, with TRBD2 identical over 7 bases. Per the germline V gene, CDR1 is PRHDT and CDR2 is FYEKMQ (reference sequence). V shed 4 bases and J 2 bases; nucleotides not matched to a gene: 5. The CDR3 runs 14 residues. CDR3 in amino acids: CASSSRGLAYEQYF. The CDR3 region has the DNA TGTGCCAGCAGCTCACGAGGACTAGCCTACGAGCAGTACTTC.

Judged by abundance, this clonotype is medium-sized. This chain uses TRBV3-1 with TRBJ2-1; weak D call: TRBD2 (5 bases). This CDR3 spans 15 amino acids. Looked up from germline, CDR1 is LGHDT and CDR2 is YNNKEL (reference sequence). Trimming took off 2 bases at V and 4 bases at J, with 12 bases between the two ends. The CDR3 DNA sequence: TGTGCCAGCAGCCAACGGACCGGGAATTACAATGAGCAGTTCTTC. Amino acids: CASSQRTGNYNEQFF.

In the case of this clonotype: This likely reflects a read error, since a far larger clone is one base away. The V call is TRBV7-2, the J call TRBJ2-7; 8 bases are a match to TRBD1. CDR3 length equals 13 residues. Germline assignment: CDR1 SGHTA and CDR2 FQGNSA. The CDR3 nucleotides are TGTGTCAGCAGCCGGGACAGGACCTACGAGCAGTACTTC. It translates to CVSSRDRTYEQYF.

This clonotype occurred many times. The chain has TRBV18 and TRBJ2-1; tentatively, D is TRBD1 (6 bases). This CDR3 has 14 residues. Germline lookup yields CDR1 KGHSH and CDR2 LQKENI. Trimming shortened V by 5 bases and J by 0 bases, and 8 bases separated the two germline ends. The CDR3 sequence is CASSRTDSYNEQFF. As DNA, the CDR3 is TGTGCCAGCTCAAGGACAGACTCCTACAATGAGCAGTTCTTC. Combining the CDR3 with reference TRBV18 and TRBJ2-1 gives the whole variable domain NAGVMQNPRHLVRRRGQEARLRCSPMKGHSHVYWYRQLPEEGLKFMVYLQKENIIDESGMPKERFSAEFPKEGPSILRIQQVVRGDSAAYFCASSRTDSYNEQFFGPGTRLTVL.

This clonotype was counted ten times or more. The chain links TRBV5-1 to TRBJ2-7; 8 bases fit TRBD1. The V gene end was trimmed by 3 bases and the J gene end by 5 bases; junction bases not matched to a gene: 13. There are 16 residues in the CDR3. Per the germline V gene, CDR1 is SGHRS and CDR2 is YFSETQ. The CDR3 protein is CASSSTPGQDRDEQYF. The CDR3 DNA reads TGCGCCAGCAGCTCCACCCCGGGACAGGATCGAGACGAGCAGTACTTC.

This clonotype was seen repeatedly, ten times or more. The chain has TRBV13 and TRBJ2-2, with a possible D match to TRBD1 (5 bases). V lost 5 bases, J lost 8 bases, and 18 bases lay in between. Germline CDR1 PRHDT, CDR2 FYEKMQ (reference sequence). This CDR3 has 15 residues. For the CDR3, the DNA is TGTGCCAGCAGCCCCGATCTACTTCAGGGAGGGGAGCTGTTTTTT. Translating it yields CASSPDLLQGGELFF.

This clonotype was detected ten times or more. The chain couples TRBV11-2 to TRBJ1-2, with 8 bases that match TRBD1. CDR3 size: 15 residues. The trim removed 4 bases at V and 8 bases at J, leaving 12 bases unmatched. CDR1 and CDR2 (germline): SGHAT, FQNNGV. CDR3 sequence: CASSSEAGGPYGYTF. The CDR3 DNA reads as TGTGCCAGCAGCTCGGAGGCAGGGGGCCCCTACGGCTACACCTTC.

This clonotype was recorded many times. The chain employs TRBV28 and TRBJ2-2, with D possibly being TRBD2 (5 bases). The germline V gene has CDR1 MDHEN and CDR2 SYDVKM. Trimming took off 5 bases at V and 1 base at J, with 11 bases between the two ends. The CDR3 has 15 amino acids. The CDR3 sequence: CASSEGIGNTGELFF. CDR3 bases: TGTGCCAGCAGTGAGGGCATCGGGAACACCGGGGAGCTGTTTTTT.

With respect to this clonotype: This may stem from a read error, because a much larger clone lies one nucleotide away. CDR3 nucleotides: TGTGCCAGCAGCGTAAGGCCGGCAGGGACCGCGGGTGAAAAACTGTTTTTT. This gives the protein CASSVRPAGTAGEKLFF. V usage is TRBV9 and J usage is TRBJ1-4; tentatively, D is TRBD1 (5 bases). Germline V lookup: CDR1 SGDLS, CDR2 YYNGEE. The ends were cut back, 1 base at V and 7 bases at J, with 20 bases in the middle. The length of the CDR3 is 17 residues.

This clonotype was recorded a few times. One base away lies a much larger clone, so this may be a sequencing read error. The chain uses TRBV5-5 and TRBJ2-1; the D is unclear. CDR3 size: 15 residues. The V end was cut by 1 base, the J end by 4 bases, with 12 bases between. Germline V gene sequence: CDR1 SGHKS, CDR2 YYEKEE (reference sequence). CDR3 sequence reads: CASSLCRTVYNEQFF. The CDR3 DNA reads TGTGCCAGCAGCTTGTGCCGGACGGTATACAATGAGCAGTTCTTC. The full variable domain, with the rest looked up from reference TRBV5-5 and TRBJ2-1, is DAGVTQSPTHLIKTRGQQVTLRCSPISGHKSVSWYQQVLGQGPQFIFQYYEKEERGRGNFPDRFSARQFPNYSSELNVNALLLGDSALYLCASSLCRTVYNEQFFGPGTRLTVL.

A remark on this clonotype: This likely came from a read error, as a far larger clone is one base away. V is TRBV6-6 and J is TRBJ2-1; 13 bases are a match to TRBD2. Germline CDR1 is MNHNY and CDR2 is SVGAGI (reference sequence). This CDR3 spans 15 amino acids. The V gene end was trimmed by 5 bases and the J gene end by 9 bases; junction bases not matched to a gene: 7. The CDR3 region has the DNA TGTGCCAGCAGTAAACTAGCGGGAGGGCCTAGTGAGCAGTTCTTC. Translating it yields CASSKLAGGPSEQFF.

This clonotype came up once. The CDR3 does not close with the conserved phenylalanine or tryptophan, likely indicating a read error. The chain joins TRBV12-3 or TRBV12-4 to TRBJ1-6; D is possibly TRBD1 (6 bases). CDR3 size: 14 residues. In DNA, the CDR3 is TGTGCCAACAGTCCAGGGGACCCGAATTCACCCCTCCACCTT. Its translation is CANSPGDPNSPLHL.

V and J are TRBV7-3 and TRBJ2-7; D is unresolved. Trimming shortened V by 5 bases and J by 2 bases, and 13 bases separated the two germline ends. CDR3 length: 14 residues. CDR1 is SGHTA and CDR2 is FQGTGA in the germline V gene. The CDR3 is CASSPGPTAYEQYF. In DNA, the CDR3 is TGTGCCAGCAGCCCGGGCCCCACGGCCTACGAGCAGTACTTC. Complete variable domain (other parts from reference TRBV7-3 and TRBJ2-7): GAGVSQTPSNKVTEKGKYVELRCDPISGHTALYWYRQSLGQGPEFLIYFQGTGAADDSGLPNDRFFAVRPEGSVSTLKIQRTERGDSAVYLCASSPGPTAYEQYFGPGTRLTVT.

At least ten counts were recorded for this clonotype. The chain has TRBV27 and TRBJ2-5; D remains ambiguous. V was pared by 1 base and J by 0 bases, with 6 bases between. Per germline, CDR1 MNHEY and CDR2 SMNVEV (reference sequence). This CDR3 is 14 amino acids long. The CDR3 here is CASSLFGYQETQYF. As DNA, the CDR3 is TGTGCCAGCAGTTTATTTGGCTACCAAGAGACCCAGTACTTC.

The chain couples TRBV29-1 to TRBJ2-3, with D unclear. The CDR3 length is 12 residues. Trimming shortened V by 4 bases and J by 5 bases, and 10 bases separated the two germline ends. CDR1 and CDR2 from the germline V gene are SQVTM and ANQGSEA. The CDR3 spells CSVVEFGDTQYF. The DNA of the CDR3 is TGCAGCGTTGTCGAGTTCGGAGATACGCAGTATTTT.

The table lists this clonotype with many counts. The CDR3 DNA reads as TGTGCCAGCAGCCAGGCCTTAGCGGGGGGCACAGATACGCAGTATTTT. It yields the protein CASSQALAGGTDTQYF. This chain uses TRBV4-2 with TRBJ2-3; 9 nucleotides match TRBD2. This CDR3 has 16 residues. The germline gives CDR1 LGHNA, CDR2 YNFKEQ. The V gene end was trimmed by 3 bases and the J gene end by 1 base; junction bases not matched to a gene: 5.

This clonotype was found many times. The J gene is TRBJ2-5, the V gene TRBV29-1; 8 bases map to TRBD2. The CDR3 runs 14 residues. With V trimmed by 3 bases and J by 4 bases, 7 bases remained unmatched. Germline lookup yields CDR1 SQVTM and CDR2 ANQGSEA. CDR3 in DNA: TGCAGCGTTGATGAGCGGGGGCGGGGAGAGACCCAGTACTTC. Amino acids: CSVDERGRGETQYF.

Worth noting for this clonotype: Its ends do not fully match the called genes, so a read error is possible. The chain is built from TRBV5-4 and TRBJ2-1; possibly TRBD1 or TRBD2 for D (6 bases each). Germline loops: CDR1 SGHNT, CDR2 YYREEE (reference sequence). The CDR3 is made up of 16 amino acids. The CDR3 loop is CANSWGAPSGHNEQIF. The CDR3, as DNA: TGTGCCAACAGCTGGGGGGCTCCAAGTGGGCACAATGAGCAGATCTTC. Full variable domain (outside the CDR3, taken from reference TRBV5-4 and TRBJ2-1): ETGVTQSPTHLIKTRGQQVTLRCSSQSGHNTVSWYQQALGQGPQFIFQYYREEENGRGNFPPRFSGLQFPNYSSELNVNALELDDSALYLCANSWGAPSGHNEQIFGPGTRLTVL.

This clonotype appeared a few times. The V and J genes are TRBV20-1 and TRBJ2-4; weak D call: TRBD2 (5 bases). This CDR3 is built from 15 residues. V was trimmed by 0 bases and J by 0 bases, leaving 9 bases between them. Germline CDR1 reads DFQATT; CDR2 reads SNEGSKA (reference sequence). The CDR3 here is CSARDERLAKNIQYF. The DNA for the CDR3 is TGCAGTGCTAGAGATGAGCGGTTAGCCAAAAACATTCAGTACTTC.